This TCR beta chain was captured in a study of cytomegalovirus exposure and HLA in healthy donors. Study-wide findings and caveats: It emerged from a later analysis that several of the most significant clusters appeared to be linked to common viral pathogens. Among immune exposure information, only CMV serostatus was available. What TCR beta sequences reportedly achieved was accurate prediction of HLA-A and HLA-B alleles in most subjects. In vitro work confirmed that a few CMV-associated chains recognize CMV antigens.

The germline gives CDR1 SGHAT, CDR2 FQNNGV. Trimming cost V 7 bases and J 4 bases; bases outside gene matches: 8. There are 14 residues in the CDR3. In the case of this clone: Its target is not known.

The PCR made use of 60 Vbeta and 13 Jbeta primers. Produced via immunoSEQ multiplex PCR; TCRdb's table is partial and in-frame only. The table lists 200,000 to 250,000 clones, roughly three quarters of them singletons. The TCR sequence derives from a man between 45 and 60 years old in good health and CMV-seronegative. The chain carries TRBV11-2 and TRBJ1-2; 8 bases are a match to TRBD1. The specimen was PBMCs. The CDR3 spells CASTVPGTGYGYTF. CDR3 DNA sequence: TGTGCCAGCACCGTCCCGGGGACAGGCTATGGCTACACCTTC.